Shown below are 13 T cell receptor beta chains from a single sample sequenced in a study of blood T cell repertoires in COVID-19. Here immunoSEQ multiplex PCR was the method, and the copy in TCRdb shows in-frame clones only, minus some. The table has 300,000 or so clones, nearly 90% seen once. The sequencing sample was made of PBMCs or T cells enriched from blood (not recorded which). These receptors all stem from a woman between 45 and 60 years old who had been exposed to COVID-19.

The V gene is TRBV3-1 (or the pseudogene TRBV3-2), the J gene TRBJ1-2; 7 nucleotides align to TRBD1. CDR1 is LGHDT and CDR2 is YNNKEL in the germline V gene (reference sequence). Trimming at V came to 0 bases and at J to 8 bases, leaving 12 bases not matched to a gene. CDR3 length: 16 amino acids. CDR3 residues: CASSQDSRGGGRGYTF. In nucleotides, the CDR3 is TGTGCCAGCAGCCAAGATTCACGAGGAGGGGGCAGGGGCTACACCTTC.

CDR3 region: CASSLPPSDEQYF. The DNA of the CDR3 is TGTGCCAGCAGCTTACCCCCGTCGGACGAGCAGTACTTC. V is TRBV7-2 and J is TRBJ2-7; D gene unclear. CDR1 and CDR2 (germline): SGHTA, FQGNSA. The CDR3 length is 13 residues. Trimming shortened V by 2 bases and J by 5 bases, and 10 bases separated the two germline ends.

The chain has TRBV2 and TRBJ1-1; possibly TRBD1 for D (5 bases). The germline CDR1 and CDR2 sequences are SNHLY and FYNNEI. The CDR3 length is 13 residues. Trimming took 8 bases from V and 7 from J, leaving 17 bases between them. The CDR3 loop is CASSGLVGGEAFF. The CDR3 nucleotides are TGTGCCAGCTCGGGACTCGTCGGGGGTGAAGCTTTCTTT.

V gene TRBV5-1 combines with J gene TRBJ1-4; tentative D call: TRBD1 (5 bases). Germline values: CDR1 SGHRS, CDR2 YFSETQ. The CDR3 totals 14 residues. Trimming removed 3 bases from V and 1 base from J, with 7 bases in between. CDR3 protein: CASSSGGTNEKLFF. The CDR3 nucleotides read TGCGCCAGCAGCTCGGGGGGAACTAATGAAAAACTGTTTTTT.

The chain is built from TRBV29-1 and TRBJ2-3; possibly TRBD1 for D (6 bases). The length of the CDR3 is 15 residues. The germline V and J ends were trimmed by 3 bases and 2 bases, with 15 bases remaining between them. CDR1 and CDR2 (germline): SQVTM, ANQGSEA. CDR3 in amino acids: CSVDAETGFTDTQYF. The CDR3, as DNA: TGCAGCGTTGACGCAGAGACAGGTTTCACAGATACGCAGTATTTT.

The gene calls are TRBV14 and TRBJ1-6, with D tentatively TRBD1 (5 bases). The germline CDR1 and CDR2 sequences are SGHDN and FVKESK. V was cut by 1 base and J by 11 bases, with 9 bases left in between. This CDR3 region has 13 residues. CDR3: CASSQVLGAPLHF. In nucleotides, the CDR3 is TGTGCCAGCAGCCAAGTATTAGGGGCACCCCTCCACTTT.

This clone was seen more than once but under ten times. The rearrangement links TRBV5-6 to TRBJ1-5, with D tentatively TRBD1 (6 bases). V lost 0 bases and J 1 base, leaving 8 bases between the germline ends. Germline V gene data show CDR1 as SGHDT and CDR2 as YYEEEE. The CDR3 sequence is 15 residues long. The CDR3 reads CASSLAQGSNQPQHF. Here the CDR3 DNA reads TGTGCCAGCAGCTTGGCGCAGGGGAGCAATCAGCCCCAGCATTTT.

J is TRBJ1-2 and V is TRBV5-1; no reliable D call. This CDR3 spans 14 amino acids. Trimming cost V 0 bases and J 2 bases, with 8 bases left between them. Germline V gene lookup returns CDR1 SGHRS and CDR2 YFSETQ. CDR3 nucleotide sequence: TGCGCCAGCAGCTTGGTTGGAGAGAACTATGGCTACACCTTC. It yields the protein CASSLVGENYGYTF.

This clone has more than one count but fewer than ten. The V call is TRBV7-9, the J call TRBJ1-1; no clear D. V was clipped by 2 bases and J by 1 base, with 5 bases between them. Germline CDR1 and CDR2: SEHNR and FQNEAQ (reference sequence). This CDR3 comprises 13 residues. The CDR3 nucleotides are TGTGCCAGCAGCTTAAGACAGAACACTGAAGCTTTCTTT. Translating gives CASSLRQNTEAFF.

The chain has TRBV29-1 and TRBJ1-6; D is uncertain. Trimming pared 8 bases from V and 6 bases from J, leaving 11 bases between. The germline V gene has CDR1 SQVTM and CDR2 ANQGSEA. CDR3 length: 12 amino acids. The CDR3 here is CSTRGLNSPLHF. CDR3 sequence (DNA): TGCAGCACCCGTGGACTTAATTCACCCCTCCACTTT.

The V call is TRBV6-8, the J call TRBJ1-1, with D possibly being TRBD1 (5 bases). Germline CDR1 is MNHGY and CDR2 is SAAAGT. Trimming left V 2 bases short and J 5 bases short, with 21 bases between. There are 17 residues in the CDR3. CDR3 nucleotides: TGTGCCAGCAGTTACACCGCAATTGTCGGGGGGTGGACTGAAGCTTTCTTT. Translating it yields CASSYTAIVGGWTEAFF.

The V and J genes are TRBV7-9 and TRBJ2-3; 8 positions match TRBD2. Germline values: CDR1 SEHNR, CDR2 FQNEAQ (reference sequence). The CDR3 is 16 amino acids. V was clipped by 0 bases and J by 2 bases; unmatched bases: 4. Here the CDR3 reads CASSLASGDFTDTQYF. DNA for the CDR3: TGTGCCAGCAGCTTAGCTAGCGGGGACTTCACAGATACGCAGTATTTT.

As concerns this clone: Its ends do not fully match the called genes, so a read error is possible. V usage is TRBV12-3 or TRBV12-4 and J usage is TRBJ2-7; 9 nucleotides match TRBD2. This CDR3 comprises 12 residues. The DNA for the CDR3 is TGTGCCAGCATCGGGGCTAGCGGGGTTTTTGACTTC. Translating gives CASIGASGVFDF.